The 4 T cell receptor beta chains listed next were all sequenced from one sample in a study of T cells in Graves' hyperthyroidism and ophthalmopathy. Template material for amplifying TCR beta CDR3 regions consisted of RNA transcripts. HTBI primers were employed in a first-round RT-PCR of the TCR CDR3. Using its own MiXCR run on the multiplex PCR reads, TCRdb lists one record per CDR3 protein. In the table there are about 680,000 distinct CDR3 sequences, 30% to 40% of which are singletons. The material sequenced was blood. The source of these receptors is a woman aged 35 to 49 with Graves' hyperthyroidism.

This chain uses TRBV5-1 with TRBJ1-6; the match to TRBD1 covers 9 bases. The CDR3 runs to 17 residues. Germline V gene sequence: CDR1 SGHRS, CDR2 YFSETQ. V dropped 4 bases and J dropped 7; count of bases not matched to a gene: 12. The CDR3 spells CASSLRPGTGTNSPLHF. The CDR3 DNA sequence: TGCGCCAGCAGCCTACGGCCCGGGACAGGGACCAATTCACCCCTCCACTTT.

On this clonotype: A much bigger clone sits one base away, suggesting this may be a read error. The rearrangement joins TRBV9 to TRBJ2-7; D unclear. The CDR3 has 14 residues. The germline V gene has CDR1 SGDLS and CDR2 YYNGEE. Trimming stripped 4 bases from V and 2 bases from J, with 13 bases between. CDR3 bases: TGTGCCAGCAGCAAGGTTAGCCGCCCCTACGAGCAGTACTTC. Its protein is CASSKVSRPYEQYF.

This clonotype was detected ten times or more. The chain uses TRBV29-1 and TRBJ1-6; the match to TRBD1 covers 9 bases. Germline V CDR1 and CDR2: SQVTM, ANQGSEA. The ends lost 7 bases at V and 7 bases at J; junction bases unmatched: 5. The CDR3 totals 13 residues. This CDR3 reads CSARTGENSPLHF. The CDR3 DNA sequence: TGCAGCGCCCGGACAGGGGAGAATTCACCCCTCCACTTT.

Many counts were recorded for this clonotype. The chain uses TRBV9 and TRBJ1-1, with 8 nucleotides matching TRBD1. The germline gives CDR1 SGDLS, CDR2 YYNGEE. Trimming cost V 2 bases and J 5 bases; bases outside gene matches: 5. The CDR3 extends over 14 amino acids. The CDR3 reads CASSVGQGGTEAFF. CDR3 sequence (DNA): TGTGCCAGCAGCGTCGGACAGGGTGGGACTGAAGCTTTCTTT.